The 11 T cell receptor beta chains presented below share a single source sample, sequenced in a study of shared clonotypes between healthy human individuals. Sequenced by immunoSEQ multiplex PCR; TCRdb stores in-frame clones only, minus some. The repertoire holds about 2.4 million clones, more than 90% seen once, with around 0.15% in the top ten. What was sequenced was naive CD4+ T cells sorted from blood. The sample's subset: CD45RA+ positively selected. The receptors were gathered from a man between 18 and 35 years old in good health.

This clone appeared once. The V and J genes are TRBV6-1 and TRBJ1-5; 7 bases fit TRBD1. Germline V gene lookup returns CDR1 MNHNS and CDR2 SASEGT. Trimming cost V 3 bases and J 4 bases; bases outside gene matches: 9. The CDR3 has 16 residues. The CDR3 loop reads CASSEVQGWGNQPQHF. CDR3 nucleotides: TGTGCCAGCAGTGAGGTACAGGGGTGGGGAAATCAGCCCCAGCATTTT.

The chain joins TRBV6-6 to TRBJ1-5; the D gene is possibly TRBD1 (6 bases). The germline gives CDR1 MNHNY, CDR2 SVGAGI (reference sequence). This CDR3 region has 15 residues. V was cut by 6 bases and J by 4 bases, with 16 bases left in between. The CDR3 bases are TGTGCCAGCAGCGTCGGGGGCATGCGGAATCAGCCCCAGCATTTT. Protein sequence: CASSVGGMRNQPQHF.

This chain links TRBV10-3 with TRBJ2-1; D ambiguous. Trimming took 4 bases from V and 6 from J, leaving 13 bases between them. CDR1 and CDR2 from the germline V gene are ENHRY and SYGVKD. This CDR3 region has 14 residues. CDR3 loop: CAISARNLFNEQFF. The CDR3 nucleotides are TGTGCCATCAGTGCGCGAAACTTGTTCAATGAGCAGTTCTTC.

This clone was seen a handful of times. The chain couples TRBV6-5 to TRBJ1-5; maybe TRBD1 (6 bases). In germline, CDR1 is MNHEY, CDR2 SVGAGI. Trimming stripped 6 bases from V and 5 bases from J, with 14 bases between. There are 14 residues in the CDR3. The CDR3 region has the DNA TGTGCCAGCAGCTTAGGCGGGGGGCATCAGCCCCAGCATTTT. Amino acid sequence: CASSLGGGHQPQHF.

Details on this clone: This same CDR3 is encoded by further DNA sequences in the sample. The V and J genes are TRBV20-1 and TRBJ2-3; D gene uncertain. The CDR3 spans 11 residues. Per germline, CDR1 DFQATT and CDR2 SNEGSKA (reference sequence). V dropped 3 bases and J dropped 2 bases, with 3 bases sitting between them. CDR3 residues: CSASHTDTQYF. CDR3 DNA sequence: TGCAGTGCTAGTCACACAGATACGCAGTATTTT.

Concerning this clone: Additional DNA sequences in this sample encode the identical CDR3. This chain connects TRBV11-2 to TRBJ2-3; D ambiguous. The V gene's germline CDR1 is SGHAT and CDR2 FQNNGV. V lost 0 bases and J lost 0, with 10 bases in between. The length of the CDR3 is 16 residues. CDR3 sequence reads: CASSLEGRASTDTQYF. For the CDR3, the DNA is TGTGCCAGCAGCTTAGAAGGGCGAGCCAGCACAGATACGCAGTATTTT. The full variable domain, rest sourced from reference TRBV11-2 and TRBJ2-3, is EAGVAQSPRYKIIEKRQSVAFWCNPISGHATLYWYQQILGQGPKLLIQFQNNGVVDDSQLPKDRFSAERLKGVDSTLKIQPAKLEDSAVYLCASSLEGRASTDTQYFGPGTRLTVL.

The V call is TRBV9, the J call TRBJ1-6; 8 nucleotides match TRBD1. In germline, CDR1 is SGDLS, CDR2 YYNGEE. The CDR3 covers 15 residues. Losses at the gene ends were 3 bases for V and 6 bases for J; bases not matched to a gene: 5. The CDR3 DNA is TGTGCCAGCAGCGAAACAGGGGGAAGTAATTCACCCCTCCACTTT. Translation gives CASSETGGSNSPLHF.

The chain carries TRBV28 and TRBJ1-2; no reliable D call. The CDR3 runs 13 residues. Germline V gene lookup returns CDR1 MDHEN and CDR2 SYDVKM. With 5 bases removed from V and 1 base from J, the gap between germline ends came to 8 bases. CDR3 nucleotides: TGTGCCAGCAGTAAGAATGTTAACTATGGCTACACCTTC. It yields the protein CASSKNVNYGYTF.

The rearrangement uses TRBV28 and TRBJ2-5; possible D gene TRBD1, 6 bases. Trimming removed 6 bases at V and 2 bases at J, with 10 bases between. The CDR3 length is 13 residues. CDR1 and CDR2 (germline): MDHEN, SYDVKM. The CDR3 bases are TGTGCCAGCAGGACAGGTTGGCAAGAGACCCAGTACTTC. This gives the protein CASRTGWQETQYF.

V is TRBV7-2 and J is TRBJ2-7; 8 nucleotides agree with TRBD2. The junction had 10 bases not matched to a gene; V was cut back by 1 base and J by 5 bases. The CDR3 is 16 residues long. Per the germline V gene, CDR1 is SGHTA and CDR2 is FQGNSA. CDR3 amino acids: CASSLVSSGSPHEQYF. The CDR3 bases are TGTGCCAGCAGCTTAGTATCCAGCGGGAGTCCCCACGAGCAGTACTTC.

This clone has a single count. This chain links TRBV7-2 with TRBJ2-7, with 10 bases identical to TRBD2. In germline, CDR1 is SGHTA, CDR2 FQGNSA. Unmatched junction bases numbered 10, after V lost 1 base and J lost 13 bases. CDR3 length equals 14 residues. The CDR3 region has the DNA TGTGCCAGCAGCTTAGAAGGACTAGCGGACCACTACTACTTC. This sequence encodes CASSLEGLADHYYF.